The T cell receptor (beta chain) under discussion was sequenced for a study of T cell responses to AZD1222 COVID-19 vaccine. Profiling relied on immunoSEQ multiplex PCR, and the TCRdb table lists in-frame clones only, not all of them. The sample holds over 100,000 clones, about 90% seen once. Germline CDR1 GTSNPN, CDR2 SVGIG (reference sequence). CDR3 size: 12 residues. Trimming removed 2 bases at V and 7 bases at J, with 10 bases between. In this sample, this clone turned up a few times. The chain couples TRBV30 to TRBJ2-3; TRBD2 is a possible D gene (5 bases). This sequence was found in an adult in good health. The sequencing used peripheral blood, collected on day 0 of AZD1222 vaccination. DNA of the CDR3: TGTGCCTGGAGTAACCGGGGAAATACGCAGTATTTT. Translating gives CAWSNRGNTQYF. Supplemented by reference TRBV30 and TRBJ2-3, the full variable domain reads SQTIHQWPATLVQPVGSPLSLECTVEGTSNPNLYWYRQAAGRGLQLLFYSVGIGQISSEVPQNLSASRPQDRQFILSSKKLLLSDSGFYLCAWSNRGNTQYFGPGTRLTVL.